This T cell receptor beta chain was obtained from a study of blood T cell repertoires in COVID-19. About the study: Specimens from acute and convalescent COVID-19 originated in the United States, Italy and Spain. PBMCs, B-cell-depleted T cells, or T cells were the source of the cDNA or gDNA that made up the material.

This clone was seen once. V lost 2 bases and J lost 3; bases outside the gene matches: 6. CDR3 length equals 15 residues. Germline-derived CDR1 and CDR2 are GTSNPN and SVGIG (reference sequence). In the original analysis: Reference gene primer amplification in the assay estimated nucleated cell counts. Some clones are missing from TCRdb's copy, which holds only in-frame ones; the method was immunoSEQ multiplex PCR. Clone size and V and J calls were adopted from that table, with D and trimming inferred from the DNA. Here the sample spans about 170,000 clones, around 85% being singletons. The specimen sequenced was peripheral blood. The chain has TRBV30 and TRBJ2-1, with 8 bases that match TRBD2. This receptor was taken from a man between 60 and 75 years old who had recovered from COVID-19. The CDR3 region is CAWSHGAGDYNEQFF. CDR3 bases: TGTGCCTGGAGTCATGGAGCGGGGGACTACAATGAGCAGTTCTTC. The variable domain in full, with the rest retrieved from reference TRBV30 and TRBJ2-1, is SQTIHQWPATLVQPVGSPLSLECTVEGTSNPNLYWYRQAAGRGLQLLFYSVGIGQISSEVPQNLSASRPQDRQFILSSKKLLLSDSGFYLCAWSHGAGDYNEQFFGPGTRLTVL.